The entry below gives a single TCR beta chain sequence along with its context. The antigen it recognizes is unknown. Base qualities are missing; no much larger clone stands one base away. TCRbeta CDR3 regions were amplified from genomic DNA using the immunoSEQ Assay, a bias-controlled multiplex PCR. Per the original workflow: The number of nucleated cells in each sample was estimated by amplification of reference gene primers within the assay. Sequence reads were collapsed and filtered to measure the absolute abundance of every unique TCRbeta CDR3 rearrangement. For each sample, productive Simpson clonality was calculated as the square root of Simpson's diversity index across productive rearrangements. This is the immuneACCESS table as TCRdb keeps it, with only in-frame sequences that have V and J called. A part of the clones is gone; compared with another copy, unresolved V genes explain less than half, and the rest is unexplained. Clonal size and the V and J genes are those of that table, whereas D and trimming came from the DNA. A total of around 60,000 clones appear in this sample, approximately 83% of them only once. The ten top clones hold approximately 3.5% of the sample.

Each collaborating institution followed its own protocols to collect whole blood in K2EDTA tubes. Collaborator samples were shipped for TCRbeta analysis as frozen whole blood, isolated PBMCs, or DNA extracted from either sample type. The data were taken from a study of blood T cell repertoires in COVID-19 (TCRdb year 2020). Study-level background: Collaborator samples came from the United States, Italy and Spain and covered acute and convalescent phases of COVID-19. A de-identified subject ID, COVID-19 status, age in years and sex were almost always included in the sample metadata. Where HLA class I and class II types were available, the types were taken from metadata supplied by the sample provider, not from assay-based typing. The repertoires were released in a freely available public database meant as a resource for research on the immune response to SARS-CoV-2. Subjects who had been exposed to COVID-19, were actively infected with it, or had recovered from it provided the deeply sampled blood TCRbeta repertoires that made up the dataset. The material from the prospective study consisted of cDNA or gDNA derived from T cells, B-cell-depleted T cells, or PBMCs. Samples were obtained from the ongoing ImmuneRACE study (first 160 participants) and from 1,200 or so subjects provided by 6 global collaborators. Beyond this particular receptor, the publication reports: Clinical and demographic metadata were provided uncurated, with the amount varying by source and participant.

The source material was peripheral blood. The receptor was isolated from an elderly woman with acute or convalescent COVID-19.

The sequence in DNA is TGCGCCAGCAGCCCTGGGACAGCCCACGAGCAGTACTTC. Its product reads: CASSPGTAHEQYF. The receptor chain draws on TRBV5-1 and TRBJ2-7; the junction holds 7 bases that match TRBD1. The CDR3, cysteine through phenylalanine, is 13 amino acids long. Left in the record is the CDR3 DNA by itself, 39 bases read in frame from the first base. The germline V gene sets CDR1 to SGHRS and CDR2 to YFSETQ. From V the trimming removes 4 bases and from J it removes 5 bases, while the gene matches leave 6 bases of the junction unaccounted for. Extended through the reference TRBV5-1 and TRBJ2-7 proteins, this CDR3 yields the full variable domain: KAGVTQTPRYLIKTRGQQVTLSCSPISGHRSVSWYQQTPGQGLQFLFEYFSETQRNKGNFPGRFSGRQFSNSRSEMNVSTLELGDSALYLCASSPGTAHEQYFGPGTRLTVT.